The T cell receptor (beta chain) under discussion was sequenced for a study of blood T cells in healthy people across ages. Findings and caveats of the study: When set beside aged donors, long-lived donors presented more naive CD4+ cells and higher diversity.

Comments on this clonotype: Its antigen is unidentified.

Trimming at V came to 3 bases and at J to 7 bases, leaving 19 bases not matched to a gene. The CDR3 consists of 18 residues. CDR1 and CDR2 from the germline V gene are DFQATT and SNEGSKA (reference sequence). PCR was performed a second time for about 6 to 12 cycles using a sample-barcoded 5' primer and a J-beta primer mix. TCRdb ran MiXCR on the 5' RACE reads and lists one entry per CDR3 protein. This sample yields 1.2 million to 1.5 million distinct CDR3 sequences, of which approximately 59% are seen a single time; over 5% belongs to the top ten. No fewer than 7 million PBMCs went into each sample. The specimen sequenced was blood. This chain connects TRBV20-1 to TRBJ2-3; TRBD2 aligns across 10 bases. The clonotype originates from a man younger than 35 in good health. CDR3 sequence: CSARGPDQLAGAVYTQYF. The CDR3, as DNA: TGCAGTGCTAGGGGCCCCGACCAGCTAGCGGGGGCTGTATATACGCAGTATTTT.